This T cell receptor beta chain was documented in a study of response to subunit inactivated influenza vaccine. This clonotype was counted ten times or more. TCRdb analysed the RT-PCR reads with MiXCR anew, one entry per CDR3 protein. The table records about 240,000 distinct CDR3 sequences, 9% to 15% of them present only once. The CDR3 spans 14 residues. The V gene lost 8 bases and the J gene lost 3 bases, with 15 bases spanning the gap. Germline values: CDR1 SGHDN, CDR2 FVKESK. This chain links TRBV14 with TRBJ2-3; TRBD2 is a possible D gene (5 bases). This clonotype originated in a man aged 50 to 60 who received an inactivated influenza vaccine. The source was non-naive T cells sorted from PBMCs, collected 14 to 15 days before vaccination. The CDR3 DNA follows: TGTGCCAGCGCATCCACGGAGGCAACAGATACGCAGTATTTT. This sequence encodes CASASTEATDTQYF.